The rows below give T cell receptor beta chains drawn from one sample of a study of cytomegalovirus exposure and HLA in healthy donors. TCRdb's table, derived via immunoSEQ multiplex PCR, lists solely in-frame clones and lacks some. The sample includes 180,000 or so clones, roughly 80% of them seen just once. Specimen: PBMCs. The source is a man in his forties in good health and CMV-seronegative. Each CDR3 is given with its conserved first and last residue. The D gene is left open where the match is weak. Size is stated for part of the rows, as once, few or many counts, or as a class when the clone is expanded.

CDR3 DNA,CDR3 protein,J gene,D gene,V gene,clone size
TGTGCCAGCAGTGAAGAGGAGGGAGGAACCCAGTACTTC,CASSEEEGGTQYF,TRBJ2-5,.,TRBV6-1,.
TGTGCCAGCAGCTTAGACCCGACTAGCGGGGGGGCCCACAATGAGCAGTTCTTC,CASSLDPTSGGAHNEQFF,TRBJ2-1,TRBD2,TRBV7-9,.
TGCGCCAGCAGCTTGGTTTGGCAGGCCACCGGGGAGCTGTTTTTT,CASSLVWQATGELFF,TRBJ2-2,.,TRBV5-1,once
TGTGCCAGCAGCTATTTCGGGGGGTTGTCCCAAGAGACCCAGTACTTC,CASSYFGGLSQETQYF,TRBJ2-5,TRBD2,TRBV11-2,.
TGTGCCAGCAGCCAGGGCCGGCTCACTGAAGCTTTCTTT,CASSQGRLTEAFF,TRBJ1-1,.,TRBV14,.
TGTGCCAGCAGTTTATTCCCGGGACTAGCGGGGCTGGGTGGGGACGAGCAGTACTTC,CASSLFPGLAGLGGDEQYF,TRBJ2-7,TRBD2,TRBV27,.
TGTGCCAGCAGGGTTGGGGGCATGAACACTGAAGCTTTCTTT,CASRVGGMNTEAFF,TRBJ1-1,.,TRBV28,.
TGTGCCAGCAGCTTGGGCAGGGTAGTGGTCACTGCGAACACCGGGGAGCTGTTTTTT,CASSLGRVVVTANTGELFF,TRBJ2-2,.,TRBV5-5,once
TGTGCCAGCACTAGATCCCGGGACAGCCCTAATCAGCCCCAGCATTTT,CASTRSRDSPNQPQHF,TRBJ1-5,TRBD1,TRBV28,.
TGTGCCAGCAGCAGAAGACTTAATGAAAAACTGTTTTTT,CASSRRLNEKLFF,TRBJ1-4,.,TRBV27,few
TGCGCCAGCAGCTTGAAGGCGGGGAAGGGGGGGGAGCCATACGAGCAGTACTTC,CASSLKAGKGGEPYEQYF,TRBJ2-7,.,TRBV5-1,.
TGTGCCAGCAGCCCCCCGGGGTCCGAAGCTTTCTTT,CASSPPGSEAFF,TRBJ1-1,.,TRBV5-4,.
TGTGCCTGGAGTGGGGGGCTCAGTGAAAAACTGTTTTTT,CAWSGGLSEKLFF,TRBJ1-4,.,TRBV30,.
TGTGCCAGCAGCTTCGTTACGGGTCCCGACGAGCAGTACTTC,CASSFVTGPDEQYF,TRBJ2-7,.,TRBV7-9,.
TGTGCCTGGAGTGTACATGTGGGCGATACAGCAAATGGCTACACCTTC,CAWSVHVGDTANGYTF,TRBJ1-2,.,TRBV30,few
TGTGCCAGCAGACCGGACTGGGGAAAACTGTTTTTT,CASRPDWGKLFF,TRBJ1-4,.,TRBV6-1,once
TGTGCCAGTAGTATGGCAGGAAGTGGCTACACCTTC,CASSMAGSGYTF,TRBJ1-2,.,TRBV19,.
TGTGCTAGCAGCTCATCGAGCGGGTACGAGCAGTTCTTC,CASSSSSGYEQFF,TRBJ2-1,.,TRBV7-7,.
TGCGCCAGCAGCTTGAGGACTCCAGATACGCAGTATTTT,CASSLRTPDTQYF,TRBJ2-3,.,TRBV5-1,few
TGTGCCAGTAGCCAGACAGGGGGCAGGAGTGACGAGCAGTACTTC,CASSQTGGRSDEQYF,TRBJ2-7,TRBD1,TRBV19,.
TGCGCCAGCAGCCAAGATCCTAGGGGACAGGGGTTACAGTACTTC,CASSQDPRGQGLQYF,TRBJ2-4,TRBD1,TRBV4-3,once
TGTGCCAGCACGGGGGGACAACCCCTCGAGCAGTACTTC,CASTGGQPLEQYF,TRBJ2-7,.,TRBV7-9,.
TGTGCCAGCTCACCGCAAACTACAGGAAACACCATATATTTT,CASSPQTTGNTIYF,TRBJ1-3,.,TRBV18,.
TGTGCCAGCAACCCAGGGCAAGCTGGGGCCAACGTCCTGACTTTC,CASNPGQAGANVLTF,TRBJ2-6,.,TRBV2,.
TGTGCCAGTCGTCGGGGACTTAGCACAGATACGCAGTATTTT,CASRRGLSTDTQYF,TRBJ2-3,.,TRBV6-1,.
TGTGCCAGCAGTGTCCGCGGGACCGGGGAGCTGTTTTTT,CASSVRGTGELFF,TRBJ2-2,.,TRBV6-1,.
TGTGCCGGCGGGGGAGGGGGACCGGGGACTGAAGCTTTCTTT,CAGGGGGPGTEAFF,TRBJ1-1,.,TRBV6-5,.
TGTGCCAGCAGTGACACCGAGGGACAGATCTATGGCTACACCTTC,CASSDTEGQIYGYTF,TRBJ1-2,TRBD1,TRBV6-4,.
TGTGCCAGCAGTTTAGTAACGGGGGGCCATGGCTACACCTTC,CASSLVTGGHGYTF,TRBJ1-2,.,TRBV27,.
TGCAGTGCTACCAGCGTCGGTGAGCAGTTCTTC,CSATSVGEQFF,TRBJ2-1,.,TRBV20-1,.
TGTGCCAGCAGCTTAGTCCCCAAGCTTTCCTACGAGCAGTACTTC,CASSLVPKLSYEQYF,TRBJ2-7,.,TRBV7-9,.
TGTGCCAGCAACATACCTTCCACGACAGGGGGCGGCGAGCAGTACTTC,CASNIPSTTGGGEQYF,TRBJ2-7,TRBD1,TRBV6-6,.
TGTGCCAGTAGTAATGATTTAACCAGGTCTAACTATGGCTACACCTTC,CASSNDLTRSNYGYTF,TRBJ1-2,.,TRBV19,.
TGTGCCGTCCAACAGGGATACACTGAAGCTTTCTTT,CAVQQGYTEAFF,TRBJ1-1,.,TRBV7-6,.
TGTGCCAGCAGACGGTACGGTCCCTACGAGCAGTACTTC,CASRRYGPYEQYF,TRBJ2-7,.,TRBV6-5,.
TGTGCCACCAGCAGAGTGGCAGGGGGCGGCGAGCAGTACTTC,CATSRVAGGGEQYF,TRBJ2-7,TRBD1,TRBV15,few
TGCGCCAGCAGCCCGGACAGCGTTCAAGAGACCCAGTACTTC,CASSPDSVQETQYF,TRBJ2-5,.,TRBV5-1,.
TGTGCCAGCAGGAAGACAGGGAGTACTGAAGCTTTCTTT,CASRKTGSTEAFF,TRBJ1-1,TRBD1,TRBV7-9,.
TGTGCCAGCAGCTCGGGACTAGCGGGAGGGGGAGATACGCAGTATTTT,CASSSGLAGGGDTQYF,TRBJ2-3,TRBD2,TRBV7-2,.
TGCGCCAGCAGCTTTGCCGGACAGGGGGAAACCATATATTTT,CASSFAGQGETIYF,TRBJ1-3,TRBD1,TRBV5-1,.
TGCGCCAGCAGCCAAGAGGGGGCAGGGGGCACTGAAGCTTTCTTT,CASSQEGAGGTEAFF,TRBJ1-1,TRBD1,TRBV4-3,.
TGTGCCAGCAGGGGGGACAGGGGCAACACTGAAGCTTTCTTT,CASRGDRGNTEAFF,TRBJ1-1,TRBD1,TRBV6-1,few
TGTGCCAGCAGCTACAGGGCACAGGGGGCGAATGAGCAGTTCTTC,CASSYRAQGANEQFF,TRBJ2-1,TRBD1,TRBV5-6,.
TGTGCCAGTAGTATAGTGTCGGGGACTCGACCCTACGAGCAGTACTTC,CASSIVSGTRPYEQYF,TRBJ2-7,.,TRBV19,.
TGTGCCAGCTCATCAACCGGGACAGGGTTCGCCTACGAGCAGTACTTC,CASSSTGTGFAYEQYF,TRBJ2-7,TRBD1,TRBV18,.
TGTGCCAGCAGCCCCGGGACACCGAACACCGGGGAGCTGTTTTTT,CASSPGTPNTGELFF,TRBJ2-2,.,TRBV6-5,.
TGTGCCAGCAGCTCAGGAGGTAGCAATCAGCCCCAGCATTTT,CASSSGGSNQPQHF,TRBJ1-5,.,TRBV5-6,.
TGTGCCAGCAGGCTTCAGGGGGCCAGCACAGATACGCAGTATTTT,CASRLQGASTDTQYF,TRBJ2-3,TRBD1,TRBV6-5,.
TGTGCCAGCAGTGAGGGGGCTAGCGATACGCAGTATTTT,CASSEGASDTQYF,TRBJ2-3,.,TRBV6-1,.
TGTGCCAGCAGTCTGAACAGGGGGACAGATACGCAGTATTTT,CASSLNRGTDTQYF,TRBJ2-3,TRBD1,TRBV6-5,.
TGTGCCAGCAGTTTTCTTTCCGGGGGACTAACAGATACGCAGTATTTT,CASSFLSGGLTDTQYF,TRBJ2-3,TRBD2,TRBV28,.
TGCGCCAGCAGCGCGGGCTATGGCTACACCTTC,CASSAGYGYTF,TRBJ1-2,.,TRBV5-1,once
TGTGCCAGCAGCGTAAGGGGACTAGCGGGAGACGACACAGATACGCAGTATTTT,CASSVRGLAGDDTDTQYF,TRBJ2-3,TRBD2,TRBV9,.
TGTGCCAGCAGCCAAGATAAGGGACAGATGAATGAAAAACTGTTTTTT,CASSQDKGQMNEKLFF,TRBJ1-4,TRBD1,TRBV4-2,.
TGCGCCAGCAGCTTGCGGGCAGAGGGTGAGGTTTCAAGAAACACCATATATTTT,CASSLRAEGEVSRNTIYF,TRBJ1-3,.,TRBV5-1,.